This T cell receptor (beta chain) was sequenced during a study of blood T cell repertoires in COVID-19. About the study: Both acute and convalescent COVID-19 samples were obtained from the United States, Italy and Spain. The cDNA or gDNA used as material had been derived from T cells, B-cell-depleted T cells, or PBMCs.

The authors' processing: Scientists estimated how many nucleated cells there were by amplifying reference gene primers. The repertoire was sequenced with immunoSEQ multiplex PCR; TCRdb's copy has only in-frame clones and lacks some. V and J calls and clone size are copied from that table; D and trimming were computed from the DNA. Here the sample spans approximately 500,000 clones, approximately 85% being singletons. The CDR3 runs 15 residues. CDR1 and CDR2 from the germline V gene are GTSNPN and SVGIG (reference sequence). The V gene end was trimmed by 2 bases and the J gene end by 3 bases; junction bases not matched to a gene: 7.

The chain links TRBV30 to TRBJ2-1, with 7 bases identical to TRBD2. Sequenced input: peripheral blood. The TCR originated in a human donor in a cohort sampled during active COVID-19. The CDR3 sequence: CAWSLKGGLYNEQFF. In nucleotides, the CDR3 is TGTGCCTGGAGTTTAAAGGGAGGGCTCTACAATGAGCAGTTCTTC.